This T cell receptor beta chain was retrieved from a study of blood T cell repertoires in COVID-19. Study details: The origin of the acute and convalescent COVID-19 samples was the United States, Italy and Spain.

TCRdb's copy holds only in-frame clones and misses some; the assay was immunoSEQ multiplex PCR. The sample yields 250,000 or so clones, under 95% seen once. The sequence was obtained from a man in his forties or fifties who had been exposed to COVID-19. Material: PBMCs or T cells enriched from blood (not recorded which).

The CDR3 loop reads CATTEYSNQPQHF. In DNA form, the CDR3 reads TGTGCCACCACAGAGTATAGCAATCAGCCCCAGCATTTT. The chain combines TRBV6-5 with TRBJ1-5; D not certain. V lost 10 bases and J 0 bases, leaving 10 bases between the germline ends. Germline V gives CDR1 MNHEY, CDR2 SVGAGI. The CDR3 is made up of 13 amino acids.